The rows below give T cell receptor beta chains drawn from one sample of a study of molecular identifiers for immune sequencing clone quantification. From the PCR reads, TCRdb called clonotypes with MiXCR, one entry per CDR3 protein. The sample yields approximately 590,000 distinct CDR3 sequences, roughly 25% seen once. Sequencing input: naive CD8+ T cells from blood, with Jurkat cell RNA spiked in. Source of these receptors: a human donor in good health. Some libraries in this study had Jurkat cell RNA spiked in. The CDR3 runs from the conserved cysteine through the conserved F or W. D genes are given only for firm matches. Rows give clone size only sometimes, using once, few, many, or a class for an expanded clone.

J: TRBJ1-1; D: NA; V: TRBV14; size: NA; CDR3: CASSQEEGSGGAFF; DNA: TGTGCCAGCAGCCAAGAAGAGGGCTCGGGGGGGGCTTTCTTT
J: TRBJ1-1; D: NA; V: TRBV12-3/TRBV12-4; size: few; CDR3: CASSFSGGQPNTEAFF; DNA: TGTGCCAGCAGTTTTTCGGGGGGCCAGCCGAACACTGAAGCTTTCTTT
J: TRBJ2-7; D: NA; V: TRBV29-1; size: few; CDR3: CSVRDISYEQYF; DNA: TGCAGCGTACGGGACATCTCCTACGAGCAGTACTTC
J: TRBJ2-7; D: NA; V: TRBV28; size: NA; CDR3: CASSLIDTPNEQYF; DNA: TGTGCCAGCAGTCTCATTGACACCCCGAACGAGCAGTACTTC
J: TRBJ2-1; D: NA; V: TRBV19; size: many; CDR3: CASSIEDNSEQFF; DNA: TGTGCCAGTAGTATAGAAGACAATTCCGAGCAGTTCTTC
J: TRBJ2-2; D: TRBD1; V: TRBV4-1; size: few; CDR3: CASSQEQGTNTGELFF; DNA: TGCGCCAGCAGCCAAGAACAGGGGACGAACACCGGGGAGCTGTTTTTT
J: TRBJ1-2; D: NA; V: TRBV6-2/TRBV6-3; size: NA; CDR3: CASSYGNPRYGYTF; DNA: TGTGCCAGCAGTTACGGAAACCCCCGCTATGGCTACACCTTC
J: TRBJ2-3; D: NA; V: TRBV5-6; size: few; CDR3: CASSLDLALVDTQYF; DNA: TGTGCCAGCAGCTTAGACCTAGCCCTAGTAGATACGCAGTATTTT
J: TRBJ2-5; D: TRBD1; V: TRBV7-9; size: many; CDR3: CASSSETGTGETQYF; DNA: TGTGCCAGCAGCTCCGAAACCGGGACAGGAGAGACCCAGTACTTC
J: TRBJ1-5; D: NA; V: TRBV12-3/TRBV12-4; size: NA; CDR3: CASSLDDHRYSNQPQHF; DNA: TGTGCCAGCAGTTTAGACGACCACCGATATAGCAATCAGCCCCAGCATTTT
J: TRBJ1-1; D: NA; V: TRBV7-9; size: many; CDR3: CASPGARDTEAFF; DNA: TGTGCCAGCCCGGGGGCGCGGGACACTGAAGCTTTCTTT
J: TRBJ2-6; D: TRBD1; V: TRBV6-6; size: many; CDR3: CASSLTGPRSGANVLTF; DNA: TGTGCCAGCAGTCTGACAGGGCCACGCTCTGGGGCCAACGTCCTGACTTTC
J: TRBJ1-1; D: TRBD1; V: TRBV6-2/TRBV6-3; size: many; CDR3: CASSLTGTGPHHEAFF; DNA: TGTGCCAGCAGCTTAACCGGGACAGGGCCCCACCATGAAGCTTTCTTT
J: TRBJ2-3; D: TRBD2; V: TRBV7-2; size: NA; CDR3: CASSFYFRSGGAKTDTQYF; DNA: TGTGCCAGCAGCTTTTATTTTCGATCGGGGGGGGCTAAGACAGATACGCAGTATTTT
J: TRBJ1-1; D: TRBD1; V: TRBV29-1; size: once; CDR3: CTVDGLRGAEAFF; DNA: TGCACCGTTGATGGTCTCAGGGGGGCTGAAGCTTTCTTT
J: TRBJ1-5; D: TRBD1; V: TRBV27; size: few; CDR3: CASGTVPNQPQHF; DNA: TGTGCCAGCGGGACAGTACCCAATCAGCCCCAGCATTTT
J: TRBJ1-1; D: NA; V: TRBV30; size: NA; CDR3: CAWAAGNMNTEAFF; DNA: TGTGCCTGGGCAGCAGGGAACATGAACACTGAAGCTTTCTTT
J: TRBJ2-7; D: NA; V: TRBV7-9; size: few; CDR3: CASSLGLGTGEQYF; DNA: TGTGCCAGCAGCTTAGGGTTAGGGACGGGAGAGCAGTACTTC
J: TRBJ2-3; D: NA; V: TRBV30; size: few; CDR3: CAWGVRGWADTQYF; DNA: TGTGCCTGGGGTGTAAGGGGATGGGCAGATACGCAGTATTTT
J: TRBJ2-7; D: NA; V: TRBV9; size: NA; CDR3: CASSVGPAVRGYYEQYF; DNA: TGTGCCAGCAGCGTAGGACCCGCAGTTAGGGGCTACTACGAGCAGTACTTC
J: TRBJ2-7; D: NA; V: TRBV7-9; size: few; CDR3: CASSPRGRTYEQYF; DNA: TGTGCCAGCAGCCCCCGGGGCCGCACCTACGAGCAGTACTTC
J: TRBJ2-7; D: TRBD1; V: TRBV7-9; size: many; CDR3: CASSWGQGVEQYF; DNA: TGTGCCAGCAGCTGGGGACAGGGGGTCGAGCAGTACTTC
J: TRBJ2-7; D: NA; V: TRBV2; size: few; CDR3: CASSGGDGDYEQYF; DNA: TGTGCCAGCAGTGGGGGGGACGGGGACTACGAGCAGTACTTC
J: TRBJ2-3; D: TRBD2; V: TRBV7-9; size: many; CDR3: CASSFIAGSTDTQYF; DNA: TGTGCCAGCAGCTTCATAGCGGGAAGCACAGATACGCAGTATTTT
J: TRBJ1-4; D: NA; V: TRBV7-9; size: few; CDR3: CASSLATGPEKLFF; DNA: TGTGCCAGCAGCTTAGCGACAGGTCCTGAAAAACTGTTTTTT
J: TRBJ2-5; D: NA; V: TRBV3-1; size: NA; CDR3: CASSQDWGLETQYF; DNA: TGTGCCAGCAGCCAAGATTGGGGGTTGGAGACCCAGTACTTC
J: TRBJ2-1; D: NA; V: TRBV4-3; size: NA; CDR3: CASSQERIYNERFF; DNA: TGCGCCAGCAGCCAAGAAAGGATATACAATGAGCGGTTCTTC